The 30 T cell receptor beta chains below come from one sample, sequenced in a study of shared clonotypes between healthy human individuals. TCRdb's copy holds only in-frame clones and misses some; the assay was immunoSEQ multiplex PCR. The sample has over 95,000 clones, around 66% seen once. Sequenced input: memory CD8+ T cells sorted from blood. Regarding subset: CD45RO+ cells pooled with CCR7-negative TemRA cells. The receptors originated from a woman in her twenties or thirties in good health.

CDR3 coding DNA: TGTGCCAGCAGTTTACGGCCGGGGCGCGTAGACGAGCAGTACTTC. This codes for CASSLRPGRVDEQYF. This rearrangement joins TRBV27 to TRBJ2-7, with D tentatively TRBD1 or TRBD2 (5 bases each). This CDR3 comprises 15 residues. The ends were cut back, 2 bases at V and 5 bases at J, with 16 bases in the middle. Germline loops: CDR1 MNHEY, CDR2 SMNVEV (reference sequence).

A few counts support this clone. For the CDR3, the DNA is TGTGCCAGCAGCCAAATGACGACGGAGAACACTGAAGCTTTCTTT. Amino acid sequence: CASSQMTTENTEAFF. This chain connects TRBV4-2 to TRBJ1-1; D is undetermined. Per the germline V gene, CDR1 is LGHNA and CDR2 is YNFKEQ. V lost 2 bases and J 1 base, leaving 11 bases between the germline ends. The CDR3 consists of 15 residues.

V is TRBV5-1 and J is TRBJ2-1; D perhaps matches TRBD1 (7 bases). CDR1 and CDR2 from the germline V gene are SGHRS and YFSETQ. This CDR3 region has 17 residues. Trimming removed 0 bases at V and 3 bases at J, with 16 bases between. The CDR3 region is CASSLEPAGTVYNEQFF. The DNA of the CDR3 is TGCGCCAGCAGCTTGGAGCCCGCGGGGACAGTCTACAATGAGCAGTTCTTC.

Written as DNA, the CDR3 is TGCGCCAGCAGCCATACAGGGGACGAGCAGTACTTC. Its protein is CASSHTGDEQYF. The chain employs TRBV5-1 and TRBJ2-7, with 7 bases aligning to TRBD1. The germline V gene has CDR1 SGHRS and CDR2 YFSETQ. The CDR3 is 12 residues long. V lost 4 bases to trimming and J lost 5 bases; unmatched junction nucleotides: 3.

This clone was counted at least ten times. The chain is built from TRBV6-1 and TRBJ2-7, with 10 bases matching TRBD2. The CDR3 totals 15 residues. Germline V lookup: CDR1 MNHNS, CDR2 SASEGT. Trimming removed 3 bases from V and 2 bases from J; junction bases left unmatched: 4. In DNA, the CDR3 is TGTGCCAGCAGTGATCGCCTAGCGGGAGCCTACGAGCAGTACTTC. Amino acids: CASSDRLAGAYEQYF.

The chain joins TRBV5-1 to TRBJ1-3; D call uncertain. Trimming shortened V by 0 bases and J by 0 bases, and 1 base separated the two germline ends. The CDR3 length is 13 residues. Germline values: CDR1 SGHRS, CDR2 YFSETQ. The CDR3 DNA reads TGCGCCAGCAGCTTGGGCTCTGGAAACACCATATATTTT. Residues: CASSLGSGNTIYF.

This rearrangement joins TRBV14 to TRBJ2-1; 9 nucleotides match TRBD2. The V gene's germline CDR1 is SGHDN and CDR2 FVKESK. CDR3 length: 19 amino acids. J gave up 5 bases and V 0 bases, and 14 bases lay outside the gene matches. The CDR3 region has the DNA TGTGCCAGCAGCCAAGAGCGTCGCGTAGCTAGCGGGAAGAACAATGAGCAGTTCTTC. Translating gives CASSQERRVASGKNNEQFF.

CDR3 residues: CASSQPSGRIQWRSYEQYF. As DNA, the CDR3 is TGTGCCAGCAGCCAACCTAGCGGGAGGATACAATGGCGCTCCTACGAGCAGTACTTC. The rearrangement links TRBV14 to TRBJ2-7, with TRBD2 matching 11 bases. V trimming: 2 bases; J trimming: 0 bases; junction bases outside the gene matches: 12. This CDR3 comprises 19 residues. Per the germline V gene, CDR1 is SGHDN and CDR2 is FVKESK.

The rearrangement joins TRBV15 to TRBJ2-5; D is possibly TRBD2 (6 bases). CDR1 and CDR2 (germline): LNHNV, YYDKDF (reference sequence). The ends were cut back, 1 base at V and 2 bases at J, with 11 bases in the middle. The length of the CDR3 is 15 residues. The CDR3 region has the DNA TGTGCCACCAGCAGAGTAGGAGGGCATCAAGAGACCCAGTACTTC. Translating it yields CATSRVGGHQETQYF.

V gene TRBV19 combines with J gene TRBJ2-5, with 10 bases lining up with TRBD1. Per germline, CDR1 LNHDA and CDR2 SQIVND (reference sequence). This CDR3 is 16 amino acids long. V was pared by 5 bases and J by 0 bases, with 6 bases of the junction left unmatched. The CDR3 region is CASSSPGTGDQETQYF. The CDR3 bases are TGTGCCAGTAGTTCCCCCGGGACAGGGGACCAAGAGACCCAGTACTTC. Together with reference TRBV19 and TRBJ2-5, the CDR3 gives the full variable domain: DGGITQSPKYLFRKEGQNVTLSCEQNLNHDAMYWYRQDPGQGLRLIYYSQIVNDFQKGDIAEGYSVSREKKESFPLTVTSAQKNPTAFYLCASSSPGTGDQETQYFGPGTRLLVL.

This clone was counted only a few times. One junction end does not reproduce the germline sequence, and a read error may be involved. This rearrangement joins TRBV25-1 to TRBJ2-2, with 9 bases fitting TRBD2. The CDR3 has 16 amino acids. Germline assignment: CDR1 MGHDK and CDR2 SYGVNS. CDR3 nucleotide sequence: TGTGCCAGCAGGGAATTGAGTAGCGGGGGTACCGGGGAGCTGTTTTTT. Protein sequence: CASRELSSGGTGELFF.

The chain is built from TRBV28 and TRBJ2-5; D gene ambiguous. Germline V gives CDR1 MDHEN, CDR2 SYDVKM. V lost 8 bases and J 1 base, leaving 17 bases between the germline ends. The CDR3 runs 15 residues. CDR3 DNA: TGTGCCAGCGTACCCCGCCGGTTGAGCCAAGAGACCCAGTACTTC. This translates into CASVPRRLSQETQYF.

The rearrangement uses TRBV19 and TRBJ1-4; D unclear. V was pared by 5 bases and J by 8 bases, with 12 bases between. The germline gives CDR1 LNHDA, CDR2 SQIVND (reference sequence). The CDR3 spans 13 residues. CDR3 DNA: TGTGCCAGTAGTTTTCCCCGTGGGGAAAAACTGTTTTTT. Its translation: CASSFPRGEKLFF.

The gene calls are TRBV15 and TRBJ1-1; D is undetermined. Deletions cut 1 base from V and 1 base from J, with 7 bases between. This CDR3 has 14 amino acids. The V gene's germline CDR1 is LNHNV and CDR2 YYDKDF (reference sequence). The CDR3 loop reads CATSRVLQNTEAFF. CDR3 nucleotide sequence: TGTGCCACCAGCAGAGTCTTACAGAACACTGAAGCTTTCTTT. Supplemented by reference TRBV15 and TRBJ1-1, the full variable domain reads DAMVIQNPRYQVTQFGKPVTLSCSQTLNHNVMYWYQQKSSQAPKLLFHYYDKDFNNEADTPDNFQSRRPNTSFCFLDIRSPGLGDTAMYLCATSRVLQNTEAFFGQGTRLTVV.

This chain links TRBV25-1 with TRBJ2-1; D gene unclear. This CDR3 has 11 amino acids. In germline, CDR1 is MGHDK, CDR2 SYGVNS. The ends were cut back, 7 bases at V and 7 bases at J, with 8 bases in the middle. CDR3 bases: TGTGCCAGCACCGATGGGAATGAGCAGTTCTTC. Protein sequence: CASTDGNEQFF.

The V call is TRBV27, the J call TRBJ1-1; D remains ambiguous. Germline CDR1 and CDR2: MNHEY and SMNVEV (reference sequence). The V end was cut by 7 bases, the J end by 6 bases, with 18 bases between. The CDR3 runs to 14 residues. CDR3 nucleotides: TGTGCCAGCAAAGGGCGCCCCGGAAACCCTGAAGCTTTCTTT. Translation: CASKGRPGNPEAFF.

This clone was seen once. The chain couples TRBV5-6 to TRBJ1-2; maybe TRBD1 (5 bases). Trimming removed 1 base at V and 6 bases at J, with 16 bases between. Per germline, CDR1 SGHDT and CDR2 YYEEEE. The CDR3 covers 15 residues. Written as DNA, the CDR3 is TGTGCCAGCAGCTTGTTAAGGGACGGCCCGGATGGCTACACCTTC. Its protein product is CASSLLRDGPDGYTF.

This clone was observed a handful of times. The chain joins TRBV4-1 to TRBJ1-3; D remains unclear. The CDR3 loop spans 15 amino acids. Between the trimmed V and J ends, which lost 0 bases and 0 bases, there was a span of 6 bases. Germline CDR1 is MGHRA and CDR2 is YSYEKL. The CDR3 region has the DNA TGCGCCAGCAGCCAAGAACAGCACTCTGGAAACACCATATATTTT. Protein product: CASSQEQHSGNTIYF.

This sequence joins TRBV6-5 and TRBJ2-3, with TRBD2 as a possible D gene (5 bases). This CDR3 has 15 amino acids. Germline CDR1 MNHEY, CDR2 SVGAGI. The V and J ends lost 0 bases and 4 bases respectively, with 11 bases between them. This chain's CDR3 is CASSYSRAGSDTQYF. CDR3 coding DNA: TGTGCCAGCAGTTACTCCCGCGCGGGCTCAGATACGCAGTATTTT.

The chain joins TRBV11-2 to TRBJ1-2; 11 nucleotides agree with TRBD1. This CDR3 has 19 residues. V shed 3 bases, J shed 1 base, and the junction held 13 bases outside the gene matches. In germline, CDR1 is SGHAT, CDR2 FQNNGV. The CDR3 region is CASSFYLCGQGALNYGYTF. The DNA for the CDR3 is TGTGCCAGCAGCTTTTATTTGTGTGGACAGGGGGCCCTTAACTATGGCTACACCTTC.

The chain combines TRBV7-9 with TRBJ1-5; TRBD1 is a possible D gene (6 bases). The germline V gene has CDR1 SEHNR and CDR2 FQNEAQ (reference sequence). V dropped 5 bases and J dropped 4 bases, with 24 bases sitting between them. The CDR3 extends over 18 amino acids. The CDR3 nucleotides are TGTGCCAGCAGCAGGGACAACCAACCCTTCGTTAATAATCAGCCCCAGCATTTT. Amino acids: CASSRDNQPFVNNQPQHF.

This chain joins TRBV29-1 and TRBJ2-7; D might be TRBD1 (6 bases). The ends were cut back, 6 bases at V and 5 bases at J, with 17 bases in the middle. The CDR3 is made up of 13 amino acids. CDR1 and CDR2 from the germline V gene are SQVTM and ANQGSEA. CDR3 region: CSVQPGQRNEQYF. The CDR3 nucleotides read TGCAGCGTCCAGCCGGGACAAAGGAACGAGCAGTACTTC.

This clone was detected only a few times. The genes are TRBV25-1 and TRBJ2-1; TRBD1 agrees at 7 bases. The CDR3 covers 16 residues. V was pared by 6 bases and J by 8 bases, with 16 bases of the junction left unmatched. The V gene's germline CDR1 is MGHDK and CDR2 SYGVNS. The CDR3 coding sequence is TGTGCCAGCAGCCCCCCTAGGGCAGGGGGTGGAGATGAGCAGTTCTTC. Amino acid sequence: CASSPPRAGGGDEQFF. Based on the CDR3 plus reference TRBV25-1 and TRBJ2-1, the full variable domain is EADIYQTPRYLVIGTGKKITLECSQTMGHDKMYWYQQDPGMELHLIHYSYGVNSTEKGDLSSESTVSRIRTEHFPLTLESARPSHTSQYLCASSPPRAGGGDEQFFGPGTRLTVL.

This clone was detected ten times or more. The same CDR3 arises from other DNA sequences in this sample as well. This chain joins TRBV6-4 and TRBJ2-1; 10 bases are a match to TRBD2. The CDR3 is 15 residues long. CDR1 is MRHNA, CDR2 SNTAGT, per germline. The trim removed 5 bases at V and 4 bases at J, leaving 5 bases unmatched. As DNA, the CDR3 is TGTGCCAGCAGTTCCGGGACTAGCGATTACAATGAGCAGTTCTTC. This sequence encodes CASSSGTSDYNEQFF.

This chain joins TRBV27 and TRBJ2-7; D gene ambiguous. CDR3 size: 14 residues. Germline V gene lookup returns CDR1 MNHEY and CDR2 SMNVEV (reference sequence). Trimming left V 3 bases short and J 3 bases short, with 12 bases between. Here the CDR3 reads CASSFHPPIYEQYF. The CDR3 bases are TGTGCCAGCAGTTTCCACCCCCCTATCTACGAGCAGTACTTC.

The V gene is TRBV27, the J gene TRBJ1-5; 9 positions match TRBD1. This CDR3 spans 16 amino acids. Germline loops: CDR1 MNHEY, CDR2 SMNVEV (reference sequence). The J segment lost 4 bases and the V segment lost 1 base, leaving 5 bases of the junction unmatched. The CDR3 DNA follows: TGTGCCAGCAGTTTATTCACCGGGACAGGGAATCAGCCCCAGCATTTT. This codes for CASSLFTGTGNQPQHF.

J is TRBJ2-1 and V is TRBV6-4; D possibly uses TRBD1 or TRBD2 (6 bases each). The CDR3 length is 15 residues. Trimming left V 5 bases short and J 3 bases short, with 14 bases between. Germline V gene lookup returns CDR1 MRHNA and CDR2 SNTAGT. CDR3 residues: CASSPSGGGYNEQFF. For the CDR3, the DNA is TGTGCCAGCAGTCCCAGCGGAGGGGGCTACAATGAGCAGTTCTTC.

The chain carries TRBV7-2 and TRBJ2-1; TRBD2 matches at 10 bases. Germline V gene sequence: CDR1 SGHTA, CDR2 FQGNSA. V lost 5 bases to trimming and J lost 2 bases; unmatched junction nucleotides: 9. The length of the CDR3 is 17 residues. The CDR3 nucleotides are TGTGCCAGCAGCCATAGGTCGGGACTAGCGACCTACAATGAGCAGTTCTTC. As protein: CASSHRSGLATYNEQFF.

The CDR3 DNA sequence: TGCAGCGTTGAAACAGGGGGCAACTACGAGCAGTACTTC. Its protein product is CSVETGGNYEQYF. The genes are TRBV29-1 and TRBJ2-7; the match to TRBD1 covers 9 bases. Trimming at V came to 2 bases and at J to 3 bases, leaving 2 bases not matched to a gene. CDR1 is SQVTM, CDR2 ANQGSEA, per germline. The CDR3 runs to 13 residues.

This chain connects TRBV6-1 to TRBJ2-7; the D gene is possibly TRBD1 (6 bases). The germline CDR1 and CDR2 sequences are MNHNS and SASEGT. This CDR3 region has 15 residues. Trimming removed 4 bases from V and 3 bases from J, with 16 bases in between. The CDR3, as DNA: TGTGCCAGCAGTGTCTTAGATACAGGGATCTACGAGCAGTACTTC. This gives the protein CASSVLDTGIYEQYF.